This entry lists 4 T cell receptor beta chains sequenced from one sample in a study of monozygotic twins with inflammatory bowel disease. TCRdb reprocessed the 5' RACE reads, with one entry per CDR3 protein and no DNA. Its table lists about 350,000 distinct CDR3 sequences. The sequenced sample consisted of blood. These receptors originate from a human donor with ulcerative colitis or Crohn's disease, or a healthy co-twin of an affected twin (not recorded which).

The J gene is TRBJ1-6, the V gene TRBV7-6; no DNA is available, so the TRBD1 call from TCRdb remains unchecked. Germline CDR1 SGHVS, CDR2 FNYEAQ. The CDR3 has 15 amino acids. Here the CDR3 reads CASSLEDRGNSPLHF.

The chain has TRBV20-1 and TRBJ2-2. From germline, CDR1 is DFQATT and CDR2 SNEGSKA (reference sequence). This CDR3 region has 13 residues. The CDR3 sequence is CSATHLGTGELFF.

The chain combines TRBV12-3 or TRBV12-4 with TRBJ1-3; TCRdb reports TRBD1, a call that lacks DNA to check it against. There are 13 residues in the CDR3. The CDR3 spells CASSLSTPNTIYF.

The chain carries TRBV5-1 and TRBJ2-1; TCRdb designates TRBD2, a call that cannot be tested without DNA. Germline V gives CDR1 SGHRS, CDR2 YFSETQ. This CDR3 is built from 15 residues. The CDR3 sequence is CASSEAAVSYNEQFF.